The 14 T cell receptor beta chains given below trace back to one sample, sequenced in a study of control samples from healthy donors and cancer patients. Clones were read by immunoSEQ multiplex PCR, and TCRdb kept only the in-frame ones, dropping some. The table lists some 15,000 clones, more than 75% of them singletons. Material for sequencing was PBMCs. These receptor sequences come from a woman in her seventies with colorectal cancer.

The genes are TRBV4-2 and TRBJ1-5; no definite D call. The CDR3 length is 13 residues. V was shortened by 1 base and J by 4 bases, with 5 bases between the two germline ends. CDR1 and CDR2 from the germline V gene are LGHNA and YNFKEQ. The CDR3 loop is CASSQGPNQPQHF. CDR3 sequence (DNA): TGTGCCAGCAGCCAAGGGCCGAATCAGCCCCAGCATTTT.

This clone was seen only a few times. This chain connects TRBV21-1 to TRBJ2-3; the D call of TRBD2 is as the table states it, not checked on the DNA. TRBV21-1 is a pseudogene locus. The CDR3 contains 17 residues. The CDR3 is CASSKVCLAGSTDTQYF. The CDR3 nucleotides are TGTGCCAGCAGCAAAGTCTGCCTAGCGGGGAGCACAGATACGCAGTATTTT.

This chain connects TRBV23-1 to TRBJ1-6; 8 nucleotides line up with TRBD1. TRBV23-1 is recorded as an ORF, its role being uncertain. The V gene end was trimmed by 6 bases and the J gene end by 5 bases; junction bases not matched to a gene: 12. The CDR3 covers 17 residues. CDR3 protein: CASRLYRDRRDNSPLHF. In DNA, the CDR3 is TGCGCCAGCAGGCTCTACCGGGACAGGCGTGATAATTCACCCCTCCACTTT.

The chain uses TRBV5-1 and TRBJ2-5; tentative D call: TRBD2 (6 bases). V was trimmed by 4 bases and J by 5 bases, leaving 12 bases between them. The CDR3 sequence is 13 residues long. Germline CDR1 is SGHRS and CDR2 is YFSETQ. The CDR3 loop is CASSPGGGETQYF. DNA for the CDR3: TGCGCCAGCAGCCCCGGGGGTGGGGAGACCCAGTACTTC.

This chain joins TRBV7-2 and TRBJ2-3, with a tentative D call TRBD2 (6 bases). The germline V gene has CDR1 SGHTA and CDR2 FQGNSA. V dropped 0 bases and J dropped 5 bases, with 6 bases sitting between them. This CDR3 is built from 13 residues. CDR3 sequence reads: CASSLARGDTQYF. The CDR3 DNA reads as TGTGCCAGCAGCTTAGCGCGGGGAGATACGCAGTATTTT.

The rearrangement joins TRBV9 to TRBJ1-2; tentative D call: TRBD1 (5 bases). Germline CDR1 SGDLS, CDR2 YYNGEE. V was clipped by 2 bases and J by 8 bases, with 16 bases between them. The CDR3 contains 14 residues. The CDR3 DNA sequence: TGTGCCAGCAGCGTTTTCCAGGGTTCTGGCGGCTACACCTTC. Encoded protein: CASSVFQGSGGYTF.

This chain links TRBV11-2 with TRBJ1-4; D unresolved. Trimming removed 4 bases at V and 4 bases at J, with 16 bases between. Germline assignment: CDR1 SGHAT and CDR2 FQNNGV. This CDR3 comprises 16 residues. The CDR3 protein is CASSSWAGGFNEKLFF. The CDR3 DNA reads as TGTGCCAGCAGCTCATGGGCGGGCGGCTTTAATGAAAAACTGTTTTTT.

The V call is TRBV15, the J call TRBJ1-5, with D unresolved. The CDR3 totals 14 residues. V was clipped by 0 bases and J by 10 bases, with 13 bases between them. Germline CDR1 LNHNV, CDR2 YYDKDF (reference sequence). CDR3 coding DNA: TGTGCCACCAGCAGAGAGGGCTGGGAGGGACCCCAGCATTTT. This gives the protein CATSREGWEGPQHF. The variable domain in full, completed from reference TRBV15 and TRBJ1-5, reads DAMVIQNPRYQVTQFGKPVTLSCSQTLNHNVMYWYQQKSSQAPKLLFHYYDKDFNNEADTPDNFQSRRPNTSFCFLDIRSPGLGDTAMYLCATSREGWEGPQHFGDGTRLSIL.

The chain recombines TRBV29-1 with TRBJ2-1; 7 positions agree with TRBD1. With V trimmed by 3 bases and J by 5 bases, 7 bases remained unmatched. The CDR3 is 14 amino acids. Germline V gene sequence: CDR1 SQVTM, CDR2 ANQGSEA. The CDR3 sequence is CSVDRFGTDNEQFF. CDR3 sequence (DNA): TGCAGCGTTGATAGGTTCGGGACAGACAATGAGCAGTTCTTC.

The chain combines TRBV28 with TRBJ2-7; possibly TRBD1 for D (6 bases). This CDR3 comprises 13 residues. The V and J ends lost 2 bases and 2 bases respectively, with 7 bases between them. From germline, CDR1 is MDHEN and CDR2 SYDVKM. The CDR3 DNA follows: TGTGCCAGCAGTTTAGGGGGCCCCTACGAGCAGTACTTC. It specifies CASSLGGPYEQYF.

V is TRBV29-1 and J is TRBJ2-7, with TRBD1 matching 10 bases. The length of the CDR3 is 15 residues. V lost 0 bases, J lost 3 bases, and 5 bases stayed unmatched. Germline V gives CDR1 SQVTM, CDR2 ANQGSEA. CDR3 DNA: TGCAGCGTTGAAGATCGGGGGACAGGGGTCTACGAGCAGTACTTC. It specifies CSVEDRGTGVYEQYF.

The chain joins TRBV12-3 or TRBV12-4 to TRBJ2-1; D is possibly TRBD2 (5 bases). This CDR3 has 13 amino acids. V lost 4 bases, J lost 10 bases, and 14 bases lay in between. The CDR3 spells CASSSTASWEQFF. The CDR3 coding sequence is TGTGCCAGCAGTTCGACGGCTAGCTGGGAGCAGTTCTTC.

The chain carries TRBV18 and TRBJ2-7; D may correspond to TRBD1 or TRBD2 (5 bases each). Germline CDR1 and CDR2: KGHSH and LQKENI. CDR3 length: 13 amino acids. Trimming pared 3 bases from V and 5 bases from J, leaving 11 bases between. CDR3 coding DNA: TGTGCCAGCTCACCTAGGGACGGTGACGAGCAGTACTTC. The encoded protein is CASSPRDGDEQYF.

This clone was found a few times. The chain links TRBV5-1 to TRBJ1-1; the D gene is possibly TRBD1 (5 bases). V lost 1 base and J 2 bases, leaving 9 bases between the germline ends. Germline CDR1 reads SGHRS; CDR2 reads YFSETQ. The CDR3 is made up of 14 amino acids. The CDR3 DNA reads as TGCGCCAGCAGCTTGTCCAGGGACAACACTGAAGCTTTCTTT. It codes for CASSLSRDNTEAFF. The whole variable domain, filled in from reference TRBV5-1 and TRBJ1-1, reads KAGVTQTPRYLIKTRGQQVTLSCSPISGHRSVSWYQQTPGQGLQFLFEYFSETQRNKGNFPGRFSGRQFSNSRSEMNVSTLELGDSALYLCASSLSRDNTEAFFGQGTRLTVV.